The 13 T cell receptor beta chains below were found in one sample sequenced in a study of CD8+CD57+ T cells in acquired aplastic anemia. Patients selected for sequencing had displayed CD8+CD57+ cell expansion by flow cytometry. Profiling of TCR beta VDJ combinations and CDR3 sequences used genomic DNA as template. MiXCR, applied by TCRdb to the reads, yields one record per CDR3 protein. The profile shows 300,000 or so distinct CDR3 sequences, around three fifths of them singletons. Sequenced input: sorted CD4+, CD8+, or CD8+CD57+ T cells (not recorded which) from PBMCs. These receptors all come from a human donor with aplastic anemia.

The CDR3 nucleotides are TGTGCCAGTAGTATTACAGGGACCAACCCGCAGACCCAGTACTTC. It encodes CASSITGTNPQTQYF. J is TRBJ2-5 and V is TRBV19; D is perhaps TRBD1 (6 bases). V shed 3 bases and J shed 6 bases, with 17 bases lying between them. This CDR3 is 15 amino acids long. Germline assignment: CDR1 LNHDA and CDR2 SQIVND (reference sequence). The full variable domain, completed using reference TRBV19 and TRBJ2-5, is DGGITQSPKYLFRKEGQNVTLSCEQNLNHDAMYWYRQDPGQGLRLIYYSQIVNDFQKGDIAEGYSVSREKKESFPLTVTSAQKNPTAFYLCASSITGTNPQTQYFGPGTRLLVL.

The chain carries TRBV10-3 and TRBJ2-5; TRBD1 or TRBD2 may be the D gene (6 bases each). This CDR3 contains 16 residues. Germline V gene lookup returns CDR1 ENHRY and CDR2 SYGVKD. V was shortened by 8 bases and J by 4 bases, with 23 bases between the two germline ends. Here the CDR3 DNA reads TGTGCCATCTCGGGCGGGACACCGGGGGATGGAGAGACCCAGTACTTC. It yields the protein CAISGGTPGDGETQYF.

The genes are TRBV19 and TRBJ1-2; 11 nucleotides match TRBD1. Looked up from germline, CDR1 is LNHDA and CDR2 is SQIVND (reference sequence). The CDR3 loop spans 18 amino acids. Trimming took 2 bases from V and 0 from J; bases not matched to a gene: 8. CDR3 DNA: TGTGCCAGTAGTATACCTCGGGACAGGGGGGCGACTAACTATGGCTACACCTTC. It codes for CASSIPRDRGATNYGYTF.

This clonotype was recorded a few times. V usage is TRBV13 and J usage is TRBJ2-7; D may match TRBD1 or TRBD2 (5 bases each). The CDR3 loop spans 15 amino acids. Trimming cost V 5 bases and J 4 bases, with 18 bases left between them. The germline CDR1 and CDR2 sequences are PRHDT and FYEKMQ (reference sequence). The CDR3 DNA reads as TGTGCCAGCAGCCCAGGGACGGCCCTTGTTTACGAGCAGTACTTC. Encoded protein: CASSPGTALVYEQYF. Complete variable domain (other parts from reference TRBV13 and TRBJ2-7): AAGVIQSPRHLIKEKRETATLKCYPIPRHDTVYWYQQGPGQDPQFLISFYEKMQSDKGSIPDRFSAQQFSDYHSELNMSSLELGDSALYFCASSPGTALVYEQYFGPGTRLTVT.

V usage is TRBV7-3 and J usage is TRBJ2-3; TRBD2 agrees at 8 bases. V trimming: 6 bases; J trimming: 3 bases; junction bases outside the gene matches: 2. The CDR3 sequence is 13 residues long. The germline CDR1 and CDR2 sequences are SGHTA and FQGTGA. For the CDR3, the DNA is TGTGCCAGCAGTAGCGGGACGACAGATACGCAGTATTTT. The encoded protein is CASSSGTTDTQYF.

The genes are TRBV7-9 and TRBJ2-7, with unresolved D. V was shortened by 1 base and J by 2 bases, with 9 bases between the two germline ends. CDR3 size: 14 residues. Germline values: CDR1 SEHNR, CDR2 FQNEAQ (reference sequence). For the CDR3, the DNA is TGTGCCAGCAGCTTAGGTGGGAAGACCTACGAGCAGTACTTC. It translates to CASSLGGKTYEQYF. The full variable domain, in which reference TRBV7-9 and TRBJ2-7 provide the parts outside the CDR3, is DTGVSQNPRHKITKRGQNVTFRCDPISEHNRLYWYRQTLGQGPEFLTYFQNEAQLEKSRLLSDRFSAERPKGSFSTLEIQRTEQGDSAMYLCASSLGGKTYEQYFGPGTRLTVT.

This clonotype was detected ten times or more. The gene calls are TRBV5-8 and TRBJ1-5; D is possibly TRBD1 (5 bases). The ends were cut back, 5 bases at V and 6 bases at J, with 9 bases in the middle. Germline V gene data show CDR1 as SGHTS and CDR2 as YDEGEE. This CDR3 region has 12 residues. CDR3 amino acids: CASSLDSQPQHF. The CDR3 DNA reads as TGTGCCAGCAGTCTCGACAGTCAGCCCCAGCATTTT.

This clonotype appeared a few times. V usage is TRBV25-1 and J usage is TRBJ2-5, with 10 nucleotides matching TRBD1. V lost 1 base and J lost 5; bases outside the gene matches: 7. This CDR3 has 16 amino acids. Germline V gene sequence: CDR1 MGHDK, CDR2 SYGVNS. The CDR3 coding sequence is TGTGCCAGCAGTGAATGGGGACAGGGGTTAGGGGAGACCCAGTACTTC. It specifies CASSEWGQGLGETQYF.

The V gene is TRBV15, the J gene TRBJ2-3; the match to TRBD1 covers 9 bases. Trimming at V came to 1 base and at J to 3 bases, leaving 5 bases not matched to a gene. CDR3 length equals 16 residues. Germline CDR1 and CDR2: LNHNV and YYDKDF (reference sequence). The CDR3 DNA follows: TGTGCCACCAGCAGAGTAGGTGGGACAGGGACAGATACGCAGTATTTT. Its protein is CATSRVGGTGTDTQYF.

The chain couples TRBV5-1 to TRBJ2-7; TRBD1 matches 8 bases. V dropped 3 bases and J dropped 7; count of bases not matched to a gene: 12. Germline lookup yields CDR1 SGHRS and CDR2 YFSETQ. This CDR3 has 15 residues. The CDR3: CASSYETGARREQYF. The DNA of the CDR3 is TGCGCCAGCAGCTACGAGACAGGGGCCCGTAGGGAGCAGTACTTC.

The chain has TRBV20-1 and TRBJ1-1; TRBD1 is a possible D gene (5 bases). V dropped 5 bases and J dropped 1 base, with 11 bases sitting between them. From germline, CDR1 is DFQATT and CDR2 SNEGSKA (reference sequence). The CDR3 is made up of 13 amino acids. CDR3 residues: CSAQAGTNTEAFF. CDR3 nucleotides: TGCAGTGCTCAAGCAGGGACGAACACTGAAGCTTTCTTT.

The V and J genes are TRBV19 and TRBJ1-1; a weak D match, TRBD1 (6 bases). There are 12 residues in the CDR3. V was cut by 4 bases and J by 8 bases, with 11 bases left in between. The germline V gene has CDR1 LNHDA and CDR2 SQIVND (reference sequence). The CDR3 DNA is TGTGCCAGTAGTAGAGGACAGCACGAAGCTTTCTTT. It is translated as CASSRGQHEAFF.

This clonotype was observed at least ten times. This CDR3 is CASSPFPGEETQYF. The CDR3 DNA reads TGCGCCAGCAGCCCCTTCCCGGGGGAAGAGACCCAGTACTTC. The V and J genes are TRBV5-1 and TRBJ2-5; TRBD2 is a possible D gene (6 bases). CDR1 is SGHRS and CDR2 is YFSETQ in the germline V gene. CDR3 length: 14 residues. Trimming stripped 4 bases from V and 3 bases from J, with 13 bases between.